These 16 T cell receptor beta chains were all obtained from the same sample, sequenced in a study of blood T cell repertoires in COVID-19. The table came from immunoSEQ multiplex PCR; TCRdb's copy has only in-frame clones and leaves some out. This sample has about 250,000 clones, with 80% to 90% found just once. The sample taken for sequencing was peripheral blood. The origin of the receptors is a man older than 75 with acute or convalescent COVID-19.

The V and J genes are TRBV19 and TRBJ1-3; D may be TRBD1 (5 bases). From germline, CDR1 is LNHDA and CDR2 SQIVND (reference sequence). V lost 3 bases, J lost 0 bases, and 9 bases lay in between. CDR3 length: 15 residues. The CDR3 loop is CASSMTAVSGNTIYF. The CDR3 coding sequence is TGTGCCAGTAGTATGACAGCCGTCTCTGGAAACACCATATATTTT.

Turning to this clone: This specimen includes other DNA sequences encoding the same CDR3. The chain recombines TRBV3-1 (or the pseudogene TRBV3-2) with TRBJ2-3; no firm D call. This CDR3 contains 15 residues. CDR1 is LGHDT, CDR2 YNNKEL, per germline (reference sequence). Between the trimmed V and J ends, which lost 0 bases and 3 bases, there was a span of 10 bases. This chain's CDR3 is CASSQDRVGTDTQYF. For the CDR3, the DNA is TGTGCCAGCAGCCAAGATCGGGTGGGTACAGATACGCAGTATTTT.

The chain couples TRBV5-1 to TRBJ2-4; 13 bases line up with TRBD2. The CDR3 length is 18 residues. Per the germline V gene, CDR1 is SGHRS and CDR2 is YFSETQ. The junction had 9 bases not matched to a gene; V was cut back by 0 bases and J by 6 bases. Written as DNA, the CDR3 is TGCGCCAGCAGCTTGGGACTAGCGGGAGGCGAATATTTAAACATTCAGTACTTC. This translates into CASSLGLAGGEYLNIQYF.

The chain couples TRBV15 to TRBJ2-1, with 11 bases that match TRBD2. There are 15 residues in the CDR3. J was trimmed by 6 bases and V by 5 bases; bases with no gene match: 6. The germline V gene encodes CDR1 LNHNV and CDR2 YYDKDF (reference sequence). The CDR3 loop is CATSPTSGILNEQFF. The CDR3 DNA reads as TGTGCCACCAGCCCGACTAGCGGGATTCTCAATGAGCAGTTCTTC.

This clone came up a few times. The chain uses TRBV5-1 and TRBJ2-1, with D perhaps TRBD2 (5 bases). This CDR3 comprises 15 residues. Germline-derived CDR1 and CDR2 are SGHRS and YFSETQ. V lost 1 base and J lost 1, with 9 bases in between. For the CDR3, the DNA is TGCGCCAGCAGCTTGAGGACTTTATCCTACAATGAGCAGTTCTTC. It translates to CASSLRTLSYNEQFF.

V gene TRBV24-1 combines with J gene TRBJ2-3; 10 bases are a match to TRBD1. The germline V gene has CDR1 KGHDR and CDR2 SFDVKD. The CDR3 is 16 residues long. J was trimmed by 4 bases and V by 4 bases; bases with no gene match: 7. This chain's CDR3 is CATSDSGQGVPDTQYF. In DNA form, the CDR3 reads TGTGCCACCAGTGACTCTGGACAGGGGGTACCAGATACGCAGTATTTT.

J is TRBJ2-5 and V is TRBV6-5, with a weak D call TRBD2 (6 bases). Germline-derived CDR1 and CDR2 are MNHEY and SVGAGI. This CDR3 contains 15 residues. V lost 5 bases and J 2 bases, leaving 15 bases between the germline ends. The CDR3 here is CASSRAKSGQETQYF. CDR3 nucleotides: TGTGCCAGCAGTAGGGCTAAAAGCGGGCAAGAGACCCAGTACTTC.

Here the CDR3 DNA reads TGTGCCAGCAGCGCCCTAGGACTAGCAGGTGAGCAGTTCTTC. As protein: CASSALGLAGEQFF. The J gene is TRBJ2-1, the V gene TRBV9; 8 bases match TRBD2. The ends lost 3 bases at V and 9 bases at J; junction bases unmatched: 8. Germline values: CDR1 SGDLS, CDR2 YYNGEE. The CDR3 loop spans 14 amino acids.

The rearrangement uses TRBV5-6 and TRBJ2-5, with TRBD1 as a possible D gene (5 bases). From germline, CDR1 is SGHDT and CDR2 YYEEEE. CDR3 length: 15 residues. Trimming cost V 0 bases and J 0 bases, with 9 bases left between them. As DNA, the CDR3 is TGTGCCAGCAGCTTGGGACAGATTAACCAAGAGACCCAGTACTTC. It is translated as CASSLGQINQETQYF.

The gene calls are TRBV2 and TRBJ1-2, with 10 bases matching TRBD1. CDR1 is SNHLY, CDR2 FYNNEI, per germline. CDR3 length: 14 residues. After removal of 7 bases from V and 8 bases from J, the junction contained 10 bases not matched to a gene. CDR3 bases: TGTGCCAGCACCCGACAGGGGGCTACTAACGGCTACACCTTC. Its translation: CASTRQGATNGYTF.

The chain is built from TRBV19 and TRBJ2-3, with D possibly being TRBD2 (6 bases). Germline assignment: CDR1 LNHDA and CDR2 SQIVND (reference sequence). The V end was cut by 6 bases, the J end by 3 bases, with 16 bases between. This CDR3 has 15 residues. The DNA of the CDR3 is TGTGCCAGTAGAAGGGGACTGGGCGATACAGATACGCAGTATTTT. This encodes CASRRGLGDTDTQYF.

The V gene is TRBV19, the J gene TRBJ1-2; 10 bases match TRBD1. Germline V gene lookup returns CDR1 LNHDA and CDR2 SQIVND (reference sequence). The CDR3 runs to 15 residues. The J segment lost 7 bases and the V segment lost 1 base, leaving 6 bases of the junction unmatched. The CDR3 protein is CASSIVRDRGVGYTF. Here the CDR3 DNA reads TGTGCCAGTAGTATAGTTCGGGACAGGGGAGTTGGCTACACCTTC.

In its sample, this clone was seen once. V and J are TRBV18 and TRBJ1-3; perhaps TRBD1 as D (5 bases). CDR1 is KGHSH, CDR2 LQKENI, per germline. V was shortened by 4 bases and J by 8 bases, with 12 bases between the two germline ends. This CDR3 spans 13 amino acids. This CDR3 is CASSRQGSDTIYF. DNA for the CDR3: TGTGCCAGCTCACGGCAGGGTAGTGACACCATATATTTT. Complete variable domain (other parts from reference TRBV18 and TRBJ1-3): NAGVMQNPRHLVRRRGQEARLRCSPMKGHSHVYWYRQLPEEGLKFMVYLQKENIIDESGMPKERFSAEFPKEGPSILRIQQVVRGDSAAYFCASSRQGSDTIYFGEGSWLTVV.

The chain combines TRBV29-1 with TRBJ2-1; D may be TRBD2 (6 bases). The CDR3 length is 13 residues. The germline V and J ends were trimmed by 3 bases and 9 bases, with 15 bases remaining between them. Per the germline V gene, CDR1 is SQVTM and CDR2 is ANQGSEA. CDR3 amino acids: CSVEDRLVPEQFF. CDR3 DNA sequence: TGCAGCGTTGAGGATCGACTAGTCCCTGAGCAGTTCTTC.

This clone was seen only once. This chain joins TRBV11-2 and TRBJ1-1; D might be TRBD1 (6 bases). CDR1 is SGHAT, CDR2 FQNNGV, per germline. The CDR3 extends over 14 amino acids. Trimming stripped 5 bases from V and 3 bases from J, with 13 bases between. This CDR3 is CASSVVGAHTEAFF. The CDR3 DNA follows: TGTGCCAGCAGCGTCGTGGGGGCACACACTGAAGCTTTCTTT.

The chain combines TRBV28 with TRBJ2-1; 11 positions agree with TRBD2. The CDR3 has 17 amino acids. The V and J ends lost 5 bases and 0 bases, in that order; junction bases with no gene match: 6. The germline V gene has CDR1 MDHEN and CDR2 SYDVKM. CDR3 region: CASSHPSGGRSYNEQFF. The CDR3 DNA reads TGTGCCAGCAGTCACCCTAGCGGGGGGCGCTCCTACAATGAGCAGTTCTTC.